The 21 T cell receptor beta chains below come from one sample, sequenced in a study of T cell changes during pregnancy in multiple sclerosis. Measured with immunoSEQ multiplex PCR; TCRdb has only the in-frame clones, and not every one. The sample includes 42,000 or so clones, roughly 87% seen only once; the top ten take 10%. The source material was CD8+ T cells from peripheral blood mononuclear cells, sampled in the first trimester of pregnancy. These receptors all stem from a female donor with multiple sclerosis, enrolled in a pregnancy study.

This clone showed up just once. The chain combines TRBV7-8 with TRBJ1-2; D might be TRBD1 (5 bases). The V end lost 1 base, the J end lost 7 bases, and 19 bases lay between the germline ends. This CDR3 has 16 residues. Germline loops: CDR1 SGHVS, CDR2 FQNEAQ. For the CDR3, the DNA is TGTGCCAGCAGCTTAGATATCCGGGGGGAGGAGGGTGGCTACACCTTC. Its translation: CASSLDIRGEEGGYTF.

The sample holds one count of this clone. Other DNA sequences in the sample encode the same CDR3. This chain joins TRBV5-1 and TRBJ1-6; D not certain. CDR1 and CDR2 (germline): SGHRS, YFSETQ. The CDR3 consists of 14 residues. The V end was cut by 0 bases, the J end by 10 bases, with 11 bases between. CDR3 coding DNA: TGCGCCAGCAGCTTGGTTGTGACTAGATCACCCCTCCACTTT. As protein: CASSLVVTRSPLHF.

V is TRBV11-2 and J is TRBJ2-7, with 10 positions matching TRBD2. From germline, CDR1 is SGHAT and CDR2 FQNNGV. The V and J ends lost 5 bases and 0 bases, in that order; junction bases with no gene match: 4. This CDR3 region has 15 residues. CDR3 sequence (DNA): TGTGCCAGCAGCCACGGGACTAGCGTCTCCTACGAGCAGTACTTC. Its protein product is CASSHGTSVSYEQYF.

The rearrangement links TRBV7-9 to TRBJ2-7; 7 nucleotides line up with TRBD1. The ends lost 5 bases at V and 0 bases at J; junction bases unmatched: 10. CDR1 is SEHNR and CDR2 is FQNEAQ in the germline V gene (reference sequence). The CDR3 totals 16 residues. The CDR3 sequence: CASSPRTGRSSYEQYF. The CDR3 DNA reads TGTGCCAGCAGCCCCCGGACAGGCCGGAGCTCCTACGAGCAGTACTTC.

CDR3 DNA: TGCAGCGTTGTGGGGGGAACAAACTATGGCTACACCTTC. It specifies CSVVGGTNYGYTF. The chain employs TRBV29-1 and TRBJ1-2, with D tentatively TRBD1 (5 bases). The germline CDR1 and CDR2 sequences are SQVTM and ANQGSEA. The CDR3 extends over 13 amino acids. V lost 4 bases to trimming and J lost 2 bases, with 11 bases between them.

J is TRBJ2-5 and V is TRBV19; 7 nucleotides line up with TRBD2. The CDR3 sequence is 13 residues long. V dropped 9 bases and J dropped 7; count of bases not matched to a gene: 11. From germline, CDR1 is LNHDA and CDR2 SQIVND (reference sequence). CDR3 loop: CARGLGLIGTQYF. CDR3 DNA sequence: TGTGCCAGAGGACTAGGTCTTATCGGGACCCAGTACTTC. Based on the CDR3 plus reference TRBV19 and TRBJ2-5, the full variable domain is DGGITQSPKYLFRKEGQNVTLSCEQNLNHDAMYWYRQDPGQGLRLIYYSQIVNDFQKGDIAEGYSVSREKKESFPLTVTSAQKNPTAFYLCARGLGLIGTQYFGPGTRLLVL.

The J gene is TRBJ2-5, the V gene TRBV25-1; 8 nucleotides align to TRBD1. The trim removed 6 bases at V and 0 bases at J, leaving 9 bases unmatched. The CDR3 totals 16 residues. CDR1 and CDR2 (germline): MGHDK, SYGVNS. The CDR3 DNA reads TGTGCCAGCAGATCAATCGACAGGGGAAACCAAGAGACCCAGTACTTC. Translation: CASRSIDRGNQETQYF.

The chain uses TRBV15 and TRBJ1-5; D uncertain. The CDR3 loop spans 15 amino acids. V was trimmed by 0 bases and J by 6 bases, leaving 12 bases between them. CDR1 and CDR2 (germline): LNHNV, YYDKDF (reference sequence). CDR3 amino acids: CATSRDFGAGQPQHF. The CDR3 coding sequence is TGTGCCACCAGCAGAGATTTCGGAGCGGGTCAGCCCCAGCATTTT.

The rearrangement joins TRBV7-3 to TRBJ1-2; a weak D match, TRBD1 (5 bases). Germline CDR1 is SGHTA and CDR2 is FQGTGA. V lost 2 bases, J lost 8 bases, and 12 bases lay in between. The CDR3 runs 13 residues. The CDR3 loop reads CASSLVPGGGYTF. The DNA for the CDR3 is TGTGCCAGCAGCTTAGTACCGGGGGGAGGCTACACCTTC.

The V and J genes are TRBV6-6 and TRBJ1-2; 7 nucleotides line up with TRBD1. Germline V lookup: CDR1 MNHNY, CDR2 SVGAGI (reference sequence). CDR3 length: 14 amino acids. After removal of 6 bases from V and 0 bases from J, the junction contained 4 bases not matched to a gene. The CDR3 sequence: CASSYDRANYGYTF. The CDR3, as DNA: TGTGCCAGCAGCTATGACAGGGCTAACTATGGCTACACCTTC.

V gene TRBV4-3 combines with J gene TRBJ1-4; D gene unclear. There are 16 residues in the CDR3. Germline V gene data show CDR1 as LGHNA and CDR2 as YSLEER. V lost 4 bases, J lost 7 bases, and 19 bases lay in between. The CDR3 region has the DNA TGCGCCAGCAGCCGGCTTACGACCGTGGCAGGTGAAAAACTGTTTTTT. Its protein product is CASSRLTTVAGEKLFF.

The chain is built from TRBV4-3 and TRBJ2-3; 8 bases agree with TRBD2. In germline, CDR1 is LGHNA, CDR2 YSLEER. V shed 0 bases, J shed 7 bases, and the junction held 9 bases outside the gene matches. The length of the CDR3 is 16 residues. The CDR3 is CASSQDLTGGSNTQYF. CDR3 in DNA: TGCGCCAGCAGCCAAGATTTGACGGGGGGGAGTAATACGCAGTATTTT.

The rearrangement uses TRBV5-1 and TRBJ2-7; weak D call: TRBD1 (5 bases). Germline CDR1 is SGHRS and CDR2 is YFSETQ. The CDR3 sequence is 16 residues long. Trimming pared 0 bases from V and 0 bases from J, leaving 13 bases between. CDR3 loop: CASSLVLQGSSYEQYF. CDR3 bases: TGCGCCAGCAGCTTGGTCCTTCAGGGAAGCTCCTACGAGCAGTACTTC.

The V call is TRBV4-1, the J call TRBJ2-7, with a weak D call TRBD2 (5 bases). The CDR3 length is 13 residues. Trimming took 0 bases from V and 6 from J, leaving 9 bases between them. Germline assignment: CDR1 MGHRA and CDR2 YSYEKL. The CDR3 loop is CASSQENEGEQYF. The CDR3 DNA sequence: TGCGCCAGCAGCCAAGAGAACGAGGGCGAGCAGTACTTC.

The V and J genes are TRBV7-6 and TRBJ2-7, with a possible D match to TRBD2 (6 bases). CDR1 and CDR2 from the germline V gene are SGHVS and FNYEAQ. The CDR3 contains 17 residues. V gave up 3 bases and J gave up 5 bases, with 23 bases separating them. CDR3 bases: TGTGCCAGCAGCTTGCGGGGATTAGCGGAACTAGGCGACGAGCAGTACTTC. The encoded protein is CASSLRGLAELGDEQYF.

For the CDR3, the DNA is TGTGCCAGCAGTTTCGGGGAAGGCTACGAGCAGTACTTC. Its translation is CASSFGEGYEQYF. This chain joins TRBV27 and TRBJ2-7, with D perhaps matching TRBD2 (5 bases). CDR1 MNHEY and CDR2 SMNVEV come from the germline V gene (reference sequence). This CDR3 is 13 amino acids long. V was trimmed by 3 bases and J by 3 bases, leaving 9 bases between them.

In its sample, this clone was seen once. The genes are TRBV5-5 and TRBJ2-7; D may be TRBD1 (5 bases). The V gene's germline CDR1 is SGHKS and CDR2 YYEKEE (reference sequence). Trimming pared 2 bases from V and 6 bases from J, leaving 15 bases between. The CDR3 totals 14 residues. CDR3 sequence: CASSFVESGSEQYF. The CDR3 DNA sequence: TGTGCCAGCAGCTTCGTAGAGTCAGGGTCCGAGCAGTACTTC.

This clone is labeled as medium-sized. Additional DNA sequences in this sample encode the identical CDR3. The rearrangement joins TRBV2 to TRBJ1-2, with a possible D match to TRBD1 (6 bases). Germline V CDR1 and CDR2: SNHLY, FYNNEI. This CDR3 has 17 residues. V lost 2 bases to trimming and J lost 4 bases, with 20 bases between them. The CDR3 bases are TGTGCCAGCAGTGAACACCTTATGGACAGCTACCTCTATGGCTACACCTTC. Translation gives CASSEHLMDSYLYGYTF.

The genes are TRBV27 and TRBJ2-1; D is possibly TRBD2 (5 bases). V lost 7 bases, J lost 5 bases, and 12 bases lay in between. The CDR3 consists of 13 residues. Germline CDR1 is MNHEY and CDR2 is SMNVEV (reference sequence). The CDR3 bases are TGTGCCAGCATGACTACGGGTCACAATGAGCAGTTCTTC. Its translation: CASMTTGHNEQFF.

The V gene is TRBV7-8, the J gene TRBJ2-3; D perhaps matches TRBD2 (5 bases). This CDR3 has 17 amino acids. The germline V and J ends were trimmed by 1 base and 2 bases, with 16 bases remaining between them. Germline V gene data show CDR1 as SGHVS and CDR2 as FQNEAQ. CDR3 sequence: CASSLGSGGYYTDTQYF. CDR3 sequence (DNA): TGTGCCAGCAGCTTAGGGAGCGGAGGTTATTACACAGATACGCAGTATTTT. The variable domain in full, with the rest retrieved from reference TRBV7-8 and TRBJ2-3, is GAGVSQSPRYKVAKRGQDVALRCDPISGHVSLFWYQQALGQGPEFLTYFQNEAQLDKSGLPSDRFFAERPEGSVSTLKIQRTQQEDSAVYLCASSLGSGGYYTDTQYFGPGTRLTVL.

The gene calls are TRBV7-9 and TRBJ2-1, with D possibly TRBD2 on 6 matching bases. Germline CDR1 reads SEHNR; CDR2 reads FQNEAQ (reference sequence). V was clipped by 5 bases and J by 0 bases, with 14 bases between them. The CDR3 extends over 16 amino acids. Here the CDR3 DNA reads TGTGCCAGCAGCGCCTGGAGGGCCAGCTCCTACAATGAGCAGTTCTTC. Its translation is CASSAWRASSYNEQFF. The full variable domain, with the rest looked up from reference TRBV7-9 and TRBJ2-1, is DTGVSQNPRHKITKRGQNVTFRCDPISEHNRLYWYRQTLGQGPEFLTYFQNEAQLEKSRLLSDRFSAERPKGSFSTLEIQRTEQGDSAMYLCASSAWRASSYNEQFFGPGTRLTVL.